Presented here are 28 T cell receptor beta chains from one specimen sequenced in a study of vaccination effects on CD4 cells after COVID-19. Using immunoSEQ multiplex PCR, the repertoire was profiled, and TCRdb retains in-frame clones only, with some absent. Here the sample spans around 69,000 clones, 70% to 75% being singletons. Their antigens are not known. After expansion with viral peptide pools in the ViraFEST assay, antigen-specific CD4+ T cells were sequenced. CD4+ T cells were isolated after around 9 days of culture. All study participants received two doses of BNT162b2 or mRNA-1273 vaccine. The sequencing used CD4+ T cells from PBMCs cultured with HCoV-229E spike peptides, collected after COVID-19 vaccination. These receptors were taken from a human donor who received a COVID-19 vaccine.

The table lists this clone with a count of one. This chain connects TRBV12-5 to TRBJ2-7; the D is unclear. Per germline, CDR1 LGHNT and CDR2 FRNRAP. This CDR3 has 12 residues. The V end lost 1 base, the J end lost 7 bases, and 8 bases lay between the germline ends. The CDR3, as DNA: TGTGCTAGTGGTTTGGATCAGAGAGAGCAGTACGTC. Its translation is CASGLDQREQYV.

CDR3 amino acids: CASSQEAAGYTF. In nucleotides, the CDR3 is TGTGCCAGCAGCCAAGAAGCGGCAGGCTACACCTTC. The V and J genes are TRBV3-1 (or the pseudogene TRBV3-2) and TRBJ1-2; D not certain. CDR1 and CDR2 (germline): LGHDT, YNNKEL (reference sequence). The CDR3 length is 12 residues. V lost 0 bases to trimming and J lost 8 bases, with 7 bases between them.

The rearrangement uses TRBV19 and TRBJ1-2; TRBD1 agrees at 7 bases. The CDR3 runs to 15 residues. V was pared by 5 bases and J by 2 bases, with 8 bases of the junction left unmatched. Per the germline V gene, CDR1 is LNHDA and CDR2 is SQIVND (reference sequence). The CDR3 spells CASSEPGQTNYGYTF. The CDR3 region has the DNA TGTGCCAGTAGTGAGCCGGGACAGACAAACTATGGCTACACCTTC.

The chain has TRBV12-3 or TRBV12-4 and TRBJ1-1, with unresolved D. This CDR3 has 11 residues. V was shortened by 2 bases and J by 6 bases, with 4 bases between the two germline ends. CDR3 sequence reads: CASSLRSEAFF. The CDR3 DNA follows: TGTGCCAGCAGTTTACGCTCTGAAGCTTTCTTT.

This clone was counted between two and nine times. This chain uses TRBV2 with TRBJ1-2; D is ambiguous. V was trimmed by 3 bases and J by 4 bases, leaving 12 bases between them. This CDR3 is built from 14 residues. Germline lookup yields CDR1 SNHLY and CDR2 FYNNEI. The CDR3 sequence is CASSDSQGSYGYTF. The CDR3, as DNA: TGTGCCAGCAGTGATTCCCAAGGCTCCTATGGCTACACCTTC.

The chain couples TRBV18 to TRBJ1-5; D unclear. With 6 bases removed from V and 3 bases from J, the gap between germline ends came to 6 bases. Per the germline V gene, CDR1 is KGHSH and CDR2 is LQKENI. The CDR3 consists of 12 residues. The CDR3 region has the DNA TGTGCCAGCTCGCTAGACAATCAGCCCCAGCATTTT. It codes for CASSLDNQPQHF.

The J gene is TRBJ2-7, the V gene TRBV11-2; no firm D call. Between the trimmed V and J ends, which lost 5 bases and 4 bases, there was a span of 12 bases. The CDR3 totals 13 residues. The germline V gene has CDR1 SGHAT and CDR2 FQNNGV. The CDR3 region has the DNA TGTGCCAGCAGCCTCGGCAGCCTTTACGAGCAGTACGTC. This encodes CASSLGSLYEQYV.

The CDR3 loop reads CSASPSTDTQYF. Written as DNA, the CDR3 is TGCAGTGCTAGTCCTAGCACAGATACGCAGTATTTT. The chain recombines TRBV20-1 with TRBJ2-3, with D unclear. The germline V gene has CDR1 DFQATT and CDR2 SNEGSKA (reference sequence). CDR3 length: 12 residues. V was pared by 3 bases and J by 0 bases, with 4 bases between.

This clone was detected once. The rearrangement joins TRBV5-4 to TRBJ1-1; no clear D. The CDR3 sequence is 16 residues long. V was shortened by 4 bases and J by 3 bases, with 19 bases between the two germline ends. Germline V gives CDR1 SGHNT, CDR2 YYREEE (reference sequence). CDR3 sequence: CASSPPGGKRDTEAFF. The CDR3, as DNA: TGTGCCAGCAGCCCTCCCGGAGGTAAGAGGGACACTGAAGCTTTCTTT. The full variable domain, in which reference TRBV5-4 and TRBJ1-1 provide the parts outside the CDR3, is ETGVTQSPTHLIKTRGQQVTLRCSSQSGHNTVSWYQQALGQGPQFIFQYYREEENGRGNFPPRFSGLQFPNYSSELNVNALELDDSALYLCASSPPGGKRDTEAFFGQGTRLTVV.

V is TRBV6-5 and J is TRBJ1-4, with 9 bases that match TRBD1. The CDR3 length is 16 residues. V lost 4 bases, J lost 10 bases, and 13 bases stayed unmatched. In germline, CDR1 is MNHEY, CDR2 SVGAGI. The CDR3: CASSSYPGQGYRKLFF. The CDR3 coding sequence is TGTGCCAGCAGTTCCTACCCGGGACAGGGCTATCGAAAACTGTTTTTT.

The chain joins TRBV6-4 to TRBJ2-3, with a possible D match to TRBD1 (6 bases). This CDR3 is built from 15 residues. V dropped 0 bases and J dropped 3 bases, with 10 bases sitting between them. The germline V gene has CDR1 MRHNA and CDR2 SNTAGT. The DNA of the CDR3 is TGTGCCAGCAGTGACTCGTGGGGGCCAACAGATACGCAGTATTTT. It codes for CASSDSWGPTDTQYF.

V gene TRBV5-1 combines with J gene TRBJ2-7, with a possible D match to TRBD2 (6 bases). The CDR3 contains 13 residues. Germline V gene data show CDR1 as SGHRS and CDR2 as YFSETQ. V was pared by 5 bases and J by 7 bases, with 16 bases between. The CDR3 loop reads CASRGEAAGEQYV. CDR3 DNA: TGCGCCAGCAGGGGCGAGGCGGCGGGGGAGCAGTACGTC.

On this clone: Other DNA sequences from this sample encode an identical CDR3 as well. V is TRBV7-2 and J is TRBJ2-5; D gene uncertain. This CDR3 is 11 amino acids long. Trimming shortened V by 5 bases and J by 2 bases, and 3 bases separated the two germline ends. Germline V gene lookup returns CDR1 SGHTA and CDR2 FQGNSA. The CDR3 nucleotides are TGTGCCAGCAGCCCGCAAGAGACCCAGTACTTC. Translating gives CASSPQETQYF.

The chain carries TRBV7-9 and TRBJ1-2; D is possibly TRBD1 (5 bases). Trimming took 5 bases from V and 4 from J, leaving 17 bases between them. The length of the CDR3 is 15 residues. Germline lookup yields CDR1 SEHNR and CDR2 FQNEAQ (reference sequence). CDR3 coding DNA: TGTGCCAGCAGCCCCCGGGGGGGAAGGGGCTATGGCTACACCTTC. It specifies CASSPRGGRGYGYTF.

The genes are TRBV2 and TRBJ1-1; D is unclear. The ends were cut back, 0 bases at V and 1 base at J, with 3 bases in the middle. CDR1 and CDR2 (germline): SNHLY, FYNNEI. This CDR3 region has 13 residues. In DNA form, the CDR3 reads TGTGCCAGCAGTGAAGCAGCGAACACTGAAGCTTTCTTT. It translates to CASSEAANTEAFF.

This chain joins TRBV6-4 and TRBJ2-3; D gene ambiguous. V lost 4 bases and J lost 3, with 11 bases in between. The V gene's germline CDR1 is MRHNA and CDR2 SNTAGT. This CDR3 has 14 residues. The CDR3 protein is CASSVSPGTDTQYF. CDR3 coding DNA: TGTGCCAGCAGTGTAAGCCCCGGGACAGATACGCAGTATTTT.

The chain uses TRBV6-5 and TRBJ1-1; 9 bases agree with TRBD1. V was clipped by 9 bases and J by 4 bases; unmatched bases: 12. The CDR3 has 15 residues. CDR1 is MNHEY, CDR2 SVGAGI, per germline. The CDR3 is CASAGQGNWGTEAFF. In DNA, the CDR3 is TGTGCCAGTGCGGGACAGGGTAATTGGGGCACTGAAGCTTTCTTT.

The V gene is TRBV19, the J gene TRBJ2-2; 7 bases fit TRBD1. V was pared by 11 bases and J by 4 bases, with 13 bases of the junction left unmatched. This CDR3 has 15 amino acids. Germline CDR1 reads LNHDA; CDR2 reads SQIVND (reference sequence). The CDR3 DNA reads TGTGCCCTAAAAAGACAGGGTAATGGCACCGGGGAGCTGTTTTTT. Residues: CALKRQGNGTGELFF.

This chain links TRBV25-1 with TRBJ1-4; D is perhaps TRBD1 (5 bases). Between the trimmed V and J ends, which lost 4 bases and 0 bases, there was a span of 12 bases. The CDR3 is 16 residues long. CDR1 is MGHDK and CDR2 is SYGVNS in the germline V gene. The CDR3 reads CASSGMLGATNEKLFF. In nucleotides, the CDR3 is TGTGCCAGCAGTGGTATGTTGGGGGCAACTAATGAAAAACTGTTTTTT.

The V and J genes are TRBV19 and TRBJ1-4; D is undetermined. The V and J ends lost 1 base and 0 bases respectively, with 9 bases between them. The CDR3 covers 16 residues. Germline CDR1 and CDR2: LNHDA and SQIVND (reference sequence). DNA of the CDR3: TGTGCCAGTAGTATAGGCCGACGGTCAACTAATGAAAAACTGTTTTTT. This encodes CASSIGRRSTNEKLFF.

The chain uses TRBV24-1 and TRBJ2-5, with D perhaps TRBD1 (6 bases). The CDR3 has 16 amino acids. CDR1 is KGHDR and CDR2 is SFDVKD in the germline V gene. Trimming left V 3 bases short and J 5 bases short, with 18 bases between. This CDR3 reads CATSDPQTGSGETQYF. As DNA, the CDR3 is TGTGCCACCAGTGATCCCCAGACAGGTTCCGGGGAGACCCAGTACTTC.

This clone occurred once. CDR3 in amino acids: CATRGGSGANVLTF. The CDR3 nucleotides read TGTGCCACAAGGGGCGGATCTGGGGCCAACGTCCTGACTTTC. V usage is TRBV6-5 and J usage is TRBJ2-6; perhaps TRBD1 as D (5 bases). The V and J ends lost 10 bases and 1 base respectively, with 11 bases between them. Germline V gives CDR1 MNHEY, CDR2 SVGAGI. The CDR3 sequence is 14 residues long.

J is TRBJ2-4 and V is TRBV3-1 (or the pseudogene TRBV3-2); D is perhaps TRBD1 or TRBD2 (5 bases each). CDR3 length: 15 amino acids. Germline assignment: CDR1 LGHDT and CDR2 YNNKEL (reference sequence). Between the trimmed V and J ends, which lost 4 bases and 3 bases, there was a span of 13 bases. The DNA for the CDR3 is TGTGCCAGCAGCCTAACACAGGCGGGCAAAAACATTCAGTACTTC. Its translation: CASSLTQAGKNIQYF.

The rearrangement joins TRBV11-3 to TRBJ2-6, with a possible D match to TRBD2 (6 bases). Germline V gives CDR1 SGHNT, CDR2 YENEEA. CDR3 length equals 16 residues. The V end was cut by 0 bases, the J end by 2 bases, with 8 bases between. This chain's CDR3 is CASSLDPGAGANVLTF. The CDR3 DNA is TGTGCCAGCAGCTTAGACCCGGGGGCTGGGGCCAACGTCCTGACTTTC. Full variable domain (missing parts from reference TRBV11-3 and TRBJ2-6): EAGVVQSPRYKIIEKKQPVAFWCNPISGHNTLYWYLQNLGQGPELLIRYENEEAVDDSQLPKDRFSAERLKGVDSTLKIQPAELGDSAVYLCASSLDPGAGANVLTFGAGSRLTVL.

Only a few counts were recorded for this clone. The V gene is TRBV7-9, the J gene TRBJ2-7; unclear D gene. From germline, CDR1 is SEHNR and CDR2 FQNEAQ (reference sequence). The V gene lost 1 base and the J gene lost 7 bases, with 11 bases spanning the gap. The CDR3 runs to 13 residues. The CDR3 loop is CASSLGWAAEQYV. Here the CDR3 DNA reads TGTGCCAGCAGCTTAGGCTGGGCTGCGGAGCAGTACGTC.

The chain uses TRBV20-1 and TRBJ1-1; 7 positions agree with TRBD1. There are 14 residues in the CDR3. J gave up 3 bases and V 5 bases, and 9 bases lay outside the gene matches. Germline V CDR1 and CDR2: DFQATT, SNEGSKA (reference sequence). The CDR3 bases are TGCAGTGCTTGTGTGACAGGGCGCGACACTGAAGCTTTCTTT. Its protein is CSACVTGRDTEAFF.

J is TRBJ1-6 and V is TRBV2, with TRBD1 as a possible D gene (6 bases). CDR1 is SNHLY, CDR2 FYNNEI, per germline. Trimming cost V 6 bases and J 7 bases, with 16 bases left between them. The CDR3 has 15 residues. In nucleotides, the CDR3 is TGTGCCAGCAGAGATACGGGACACCCGAATTCACCCCTCCACTTT. Its protein product is CASRDTGHPNSPLHF.

The V and J genes are TRBV5-8 and TRBJ1-1; D perhaps matches TRBD1 (6 bases). The germline gives CDR1 SGHTS, CDR2 YDEGEE. The length of the CDR3 is 11 residues. V lost 8 bases and J 5 bases, leaving 10 bases between the germline ends. The CDR3 nucleotides read TGTGCCAGTCCAGGGGATACTGAAGCTTTCTTT. It specifies CASPGDTEAFF.